This passage covers 18 T cell receptor beta chains from one sample sequenced in a study of CD8 T cells in Susac syndrome. RNA amounts of about 0.5 to 1 ug underwent reverse transcription with random hexamers. Each CDR3 protein gets one entry after TCRdb re-called the immunoSEQ multiplex PCR reads with MiXCR. The sample includes over 120,000 distinct CDR3 sequences, roughly 94% of them seen just once. Material: CD4+ T cells from PBMCs. Receptors were obtained from a human donor in good health.

The rearrangement joins TRBV9 to TRBJ2-5, with D perhaps being TRBD1 or TRBD2 (6 bases each). The CDR3 has 14 amino acids. Between the trimmed V and J ends, which lost 1 base and 5 bases, there was a span of 12 bases. Germline CDR1 SGDLS, CDR2 YYNGEE. The CDR3 DNA is TGTGCCAGCAGCGTAACAGGGAGGAGGGAGACCCAGTACTTC. As protein: CASSVTGRRETQYF.

CDR3 coding DNA: TGTGCCAGCAGTTCTGGGACTAGCGGGAACTACGAGCAGTACTTC. Translating it yields CASSSGTSGNYEQYF. V and J are TRBV6-2 or TRBV6-3 and TRBJ2-7; 13 nucleotides line up with TRBD2. The V and J ends lost 4 bases and 3 bases, in that order; junction bases with no gene match: 3. The CDR3 has 15 residues. Looked up from germline, CDR1 is MNHEY and CDR2 is SVGEGT.

The J gene is TRBJ2-7, the V gene TRBV5-1; 7 bases are shared with TRBD1. The CDR3 contains 14 residues. J gave up 3 bases and V 2 bases, and 5 bases lay outside the gene matches. CDR1 is SGHRS and CDR2 is YFSETQ in the germline V gene. CDR3 nucleotide sequence: TGCGCCAGCAGCTTACAGGGGTCCCTCTACGAGCAGTACTTC. Its protein is CASSLQGSLYEQYF.

In its sample, this clonotype was seen once. V usage is TRBV5-4 and J usage is TRBJ1-1, with 9 bases aligning to TRBD1. The CDR3 spans 14 residues. CDR1 and CDR2 from the germline V gene are SGHNT and YYREEE (reference sequence). The V segment lost 5 bases and the J segment 5 bases; nucleotides outside the gene matches: 7. The CDR3 DNA follows: TGTGCCAGCAGTGATGGACAGGGGAGAACTGAAGCTTTCTTT. This translates into CASSDGQGRTEAFF.

The V gene is TRBV9, the J gene TRBJ2-5, with 14 positions matching TRBD2. This CDR3 has 16 residues. V lost 4 bases and J lost 5; bases outside the gene matches: 7. The germline V gene has CDR1 SGDLS and CDR2 YYNGEE. This CDR3 is CASSTGTSGSWETQYF. DNA of the CDR3: TGTGCCAGCAGCACCGGGACTAGCGGGAGTTGGGAGACCCAGTACTTC.

The chain employs TRBV7-2 and TRBJ2-3, with D tentatively TRBD1 (5 bases). V shed 7 bases and J shed 5 bases, with 10 bases lying between them. Germline values: CDR1 SGHTA, CDR2 FQGNSA. CDR3 size: 12 residues. The CDR3 coding sequence is TGTGCCAGCACCCACCAGGGAGATACGCAGTATTTT. This gives the protein CASTHQGDTQYF.

This clonotype was found once. V is TRBV24-1 and J is TRBJ2-5, with TRBD2 matching 12 bases. V was clipped by 0 bases and J by 7 bases; unmatched bases: 5. Germline-derived CDR1 and CDR2 are KGHDR and SFDVKD. This CDR3 region has 16 residues. The CDR3 DNA follows: TGTGCCACCAGTGATTTGTCTAGCGGGGGGGCGGGGACCCAGTACTTC. Its protein is CATSDLSSGGAGTQYF.

The V and J genes are TRBV12-3 or TRBV12-4 and TRBJ1-5, with no clear D. This CDR3 is 15 amino acids long. Between the trimmed V and J ends, which lost 2 bases and 0 bases, there was a span of 8 bases. The CDR3, as DNA: TGTGCCAGCAGTTTAAGGGAGAATAGCAATCAGCCCCAGCATTTT. Translation gives CASSLRENSNQPQHF.

The rearrangement uses TRBV9 and TRBJ2-1; D may be TRBD2 (6 bases). With 3 bases removed from V and 4 bases from J, the gap between germline ends came to 17 bases. Germline V CDR1 and CDR2: SGDLS, YYNGEE. This CDR3 has 16 residues. The CDR3 DNA reads TGTGCCAGCAGCGAAAAAGGAGGGGTTGGGTACAATGAGCAGTTCTTC. It is translated as CASSEKGGVGYNEQFF.

J is TRBJ1-1 and V is TRBV6-1, with D unresolved. Germline values: CDR1 MNHNS, CDR2 SASEGT. CDR3 length: 14 residues. V gave up 6 bases and J gave up 1 base, with 12 bases separating them. Here the CDR3 reads CASRIDRTNTEAFF. DNA of the CDR3: TGTGCCAGCAGAATTGACCGGACGAACACTGAAGCTTTCTTT.

This chain uses TRBV5-1 with TRBJ2-5, with 8 nucleotides matching TRBD1. CDR1 and CDR2 (germline): SGHRS, YFSETQ. The CDR3 is 17 residues long. The V gene end was trimmed by 0 bases and the J gene end by 2 bases; junction bases not matched to a gene: 9. The CDR3 DNA follows: TGCGCCAGCAGCTTGGGGGCCTCCGGGACAGGACAAGAGACCCAGTACTTC. Its translation is CASSLGASGTGQETQYF.

In the case of this clonotype: Sequence at one end of the junction differs from germline and may be a read error. V is TRBV7-6 and J is TRBJ1-1; D unclear. The CDR3 spans 13 residues. CDR1 is SGHVS and CDR2 is FNYEAQ in the germline V gene. The CDR3 DNA is TGTGCCAGCAGCTTAGGGTTGGGCACTGAAGTTTTCTTT. Translated: CASSLGLGTEVFF.

This clonotype appeared a single time. The rearrangement uses TRBV30 and TRBJ1-4; TRBD1 matches 9 bases. Germline CDR1 reads GTSNPN; CDR2 reads SVGIG (reference sequence). There are 15 residues in the CDR3. The junction had 4 bases not matched to a gene; V was cut back by 3 bases and J by 2 bases. The CDR3 sequence is CAWSPGQGTNEKLFF. Here the CDR3 DNA reads TGTGCCTGGAGCCCGGGACAGGGCACTAATGAAAAACTGTTTTTT.

The chain joins TRBV20-1 to TRBJ2-5; weak D call: TRBD2 (6 bases). This CDR3 comprises 12 residues. The V and J ends lost 6 bases and 6 bases respectively, with 14 bases between them. Germline values: CDR1 DFQATT, CDR2 SNEGSKA (reference sequence). The CDR3 region is CSATRGIQTQYF. CDR3 DNA sequence: TGCAGTGCGACCCGGGGGATTCAGACCCAGTACTTC.

In nucleotides, the CDR3 is TGTGCCACTTTGGGCTACGAGCAGTACTTC. Translated, it gives CATLGYEQYF. The genes are TRBV9 and TRBJ2-7; the D is unclear. Germline V gene data show CDR1 as SGDLS and CDR2 as YYNGEE. V was cut by 9 bases and J by 3 bases, with 7 bases left in between. The CDR3 runs to 10 residues.

The genes are TRBV20-1 and TRBJ2-5; D unclear. Trimming shortened V by 3 bases and J by 2 bases, and 16 bases separated the two germline ends. The CDR3 totals 15 residues. The germline gives CDR1 DFQATT, CDR2 SNEGSKA (reference sequence). CDR3 sequence: CSASRATEIQETQYF. Written as DNA, the CDR3 is TGCAGTGCTAGCAGAGCTACAGAGATACAAGAGACCCAGTACTTC.

The CDR3 DNA sequence: TGTGCCAGCAGCCCACAGGGGCGGATACGGGGCAATGAGCAGTTCTTC. It yields the protein CASSPQGRIRGNEQFF. V gene TRBV7-9 combines with J gene TRBJ2-1; TRBD1 matches 7 bases. V was pared by 5 bases and J by 6 bases, with 13 bases of the junction left unmatched. The germline V gene encodes CDR1 SEHNR and CDR2 FQNEAQ (reference sequence). The CDR3 covers 16 residues. The full variable domain, its missing parts supplied by reference TRBV7-9 and TRBJ2-1, is DTGVSQNPRHKITKRGQNVTFRCDPISEHNRLYWYRQTLGQGPEFLTYFQNEAQLEKSRLLSDRFSAERPKGSFSTLEIQRTEQGDSAMYLCASSPQGRIRGNEQFFGPGTRLTVL.

This chain joins TRBV30 and TRBJ2-4; D gene ambiguous. The CDR3 has 13 amino acids. Trimming pared 4 bases from V and 4 bases from J, leaving 11 bases between. The germline CDR1 and CDR2 sequences are GTSNPN and SVGIG (reference sequence). The CDR3 DNA reads TGTGCCTGGACCAATGGTGGGAAAAACATTCAGTACTTC. Translated: CAWTNGGKNIQYF.